The 9 T cell receptor beta chains given below trace back to one sample, sequenced in a study of T cells after yellow fever vaccination. TCRdb re-analysed the 5' RACE reads in MiXCR, keeping a single row per CDR3 protein. The sample includes about 320,000 distinct CDR3 sequences, 3.5% to 5% of them seen just once. Material: PBMCs, obtained 15 days after the yellow fever booster vaccination. Receptor source: a man aged 18 to 35 who received the YFV17D yellow fever vaccine.

The V call is TRBV7-2, the J call TRBJ2-3; D call uncertain. Germline V lookup: CDR1 SGHTA, CDR2 FQGNSA. Trimming left V 2 bases short and J 2 bases short, with 8 bases between. This CDR3 has 14 amino acids. CDR3 loop: CASSLRSFTDTQYF. The CDR3 bases are TGTGCCAGCAGCTTACGTAGCTTCACAGATACGCAGTATTTT.

The chain uses TRBV5-1 and TRBJ1-5; D is uncertain. The CDR3 has 15 residues. Germline V gene sequence: CDR1 SGHRS, CDR2 YFSETQ. The V end was cut by 5 bases, the J end by 3 bases, with 15 bases between. In nucleotides, the CDR3 is TGCGCCAGCAGTTCTGGACCCAGTCACAATCAGCCCCAGCATTTT. Its protein is CASSSGPSHNQPQHF.

Here the CDR3 DNA reads TGTGCCACCAGCAGAGTGGGGAGATATAATTCACCCCTCCACTTT. Amino acids: CATSRVGRYNSPLHF. The chain uses TRBV15 and TRBJ1-6; no clear D. Germline CDR1 reads LNHNV; CDR2 reads YYDKDF (reference sequence). This CDR3 contains 15 residues. V was cut by 1 base and J by 4 bases, with 8 bases left in between.

This clonotype showed up many times. The gene calls are TRBV5-6 and TRBJ1-4; 7 nucleotides agree with TRBD1. CDR1 is SGHDT and CDR2 is YYEEEE in the germline V gene. V lost 4 bases, J lost 8 bases, and 8 bases stayed unmatched. CDR3 length: 14 residues. The CDR3 loop reads CASSPTGFAEKLFF. The CDR3 DNA reads TGTGCCAGCAGCCCGACAGGGTTTGCAGAAAAACTGTTTTTT.

This clonotype was observed a handful of times. This rearrangement joins TRBV6-2 or TRBV6-3 to TRBJ1-4, with D hard to call. The CDR3 runs to 16 residues. Germline V gene data show CDR1 as MNHEY and CDR2 as SVGEGT. V lost 2 bases to trimming and J lost 0 bases, with 10 bases between them. CDR3 DNA sequence: TGTGCCAGCAGTTACAACCGGGGTGCAACTAATGAAAAACTGTTTTTT. As protein: CASSYNRGATNEKLFF.

The rearrangement joins TRBV27 to TRBJ2-7; D is perhaps TRBD1 (6 bases). V lost 5 bases, J lost 6 bases, and 14 bases lay in between. The CDR3 has 13 residues. Germline V gene data show CDR1 as MNHEY and CDR2 as SMNVEV (reference sequence). DNA for the CDR3: TGTGCCAGCAGTGTAACAGGGTTCGGCGAGCAGTACTTC. Protein: CASSVTGFGEQYF.

This clonotype was counted a few times. CDR3 loop: CASSDQQGFDTQYF. In nucleotides, the CDR3 is TGTGCCAGCAGTGATCAACAGGGGTTTGATACGCAGTATTTT. This sequence joins TRBV25-1 and TRBJ2-3, with 7 bases fitting TRBD1. The CDR3 is 14 residues long. Germline V lookup: CDR1 MGHDK, CDR2 SYGVNS. Trimming removed 3 bases from V and 6 bases from J; junction bases left unmatched: 6.

This rearrangement joins TRBV7-9 to TRBJ2-1, with 9 bases fitting TRBD2. J lost 11 bases, V lost 8 bases, and 22 bases had no gene match. Per the germline V gene, CDR1 is SEHNR and CDR2 is FQNEAQ (reference sequence). CDR3 length equals 17 residues. The CDR3 spells CASATGGGASLWPKQFF. Written as DNA, the CDR3 is TGTGCCAGCGCAACGGGCGGGGGGGCCTCTTTGTGGCCGAAGCAGTTCTTC.

V is TRBV20-1 and J is TRBJ2-7, with 9 positions matching TRBD2. This CDR3 has 14 amino acids. The V gene's germline CDR1 is DFQATT and CDR2 SNEGSKA (reference sequence). V was pared by 0 bases and J by 3 bases, with 3 bases of the junction left unmatched. CDR3 protein: CSARDPSGVYEQYV. CDR3 in DNA: TGCAGTGCTAGAGATCCTAGCGGGGTCTACGAGCAGTACGTC.